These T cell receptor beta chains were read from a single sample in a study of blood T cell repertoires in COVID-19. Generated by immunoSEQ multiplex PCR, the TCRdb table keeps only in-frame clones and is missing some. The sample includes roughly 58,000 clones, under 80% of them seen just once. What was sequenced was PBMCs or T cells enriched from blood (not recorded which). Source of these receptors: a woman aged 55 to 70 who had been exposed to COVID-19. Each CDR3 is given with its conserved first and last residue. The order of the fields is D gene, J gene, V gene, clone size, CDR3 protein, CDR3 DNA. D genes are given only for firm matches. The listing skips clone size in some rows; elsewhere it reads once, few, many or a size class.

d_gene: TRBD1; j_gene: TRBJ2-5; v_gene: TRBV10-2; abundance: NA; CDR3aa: CASSEQGNQETQYF; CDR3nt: TGCGCCAGCAGCGAACAGGGGAACCAAGAGACCCAGTACTTC
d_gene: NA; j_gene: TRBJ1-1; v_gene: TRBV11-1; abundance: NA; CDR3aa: CASSATPPGGTEAFF; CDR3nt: TGTGCCAGCAGCGCTACCCCCCCGGGGGGCACTGAAGCTTTCTTT
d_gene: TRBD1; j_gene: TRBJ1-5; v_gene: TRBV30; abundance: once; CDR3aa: CAWSIGQGGQPQHF; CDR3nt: TGTGCCTGGAGTATTGGACAGGGAGGGCAGCCCCAGCATTTT
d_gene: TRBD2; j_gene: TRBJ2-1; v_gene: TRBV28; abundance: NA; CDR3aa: CASSQRREGLFPNEQFF; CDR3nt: TGTGCCAGCAGCCAAAGGCGGGAGGGCCTGTTCCCCAATGAGCAGTTCTTC
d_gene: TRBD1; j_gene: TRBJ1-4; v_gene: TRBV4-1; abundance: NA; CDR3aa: CASSHPDRNHEKLFF; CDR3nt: TGCGCCAGCAGCCATCCGGACAGGAATCATGAAAAACTGTTTTTT
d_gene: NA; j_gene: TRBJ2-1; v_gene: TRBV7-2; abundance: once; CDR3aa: CASSLVGGSAYNEQFF; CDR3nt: TGTGCCAGCAGCTTAGTTGGGGGGAGCGCCTACAATGAGCAGTTCTTC
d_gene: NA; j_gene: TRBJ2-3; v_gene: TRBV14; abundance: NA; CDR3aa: CASSQVGLAVPTDTQYF; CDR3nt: TGTGCCAGCAGCCAAGTTGGTTTGGCAGTGCCCACAGATACGCAGTATTTT
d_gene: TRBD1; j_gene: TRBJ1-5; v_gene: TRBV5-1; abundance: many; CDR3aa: CASSWAQGEPQHF; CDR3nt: TGCGCCAGCAGCTGGGCACAGGGGGAGCCCCAGCATTTT
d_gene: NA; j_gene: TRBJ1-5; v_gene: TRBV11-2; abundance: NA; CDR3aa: CASSLGTLAHNQPQHF; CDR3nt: TGTGCCAGCAGCTTAGGGACGCTAGCCCACAATCAGCCCCAGCATTTT
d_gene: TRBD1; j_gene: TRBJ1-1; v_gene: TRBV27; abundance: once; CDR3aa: CASSLVDRGEAFF; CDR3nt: TGTGCCAGCAGCCTCGTCGACAGGGGCGAAGCTTTCTTT
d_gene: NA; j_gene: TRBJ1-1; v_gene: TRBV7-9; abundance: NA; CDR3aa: CASTTPVGLNTEAFF; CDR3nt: TGTGCCAGCACCACCCCCGTCGGTCTTAACACTGAAGCTTTCTTT
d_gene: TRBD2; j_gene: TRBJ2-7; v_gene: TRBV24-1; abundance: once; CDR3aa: CATSEQTSGRASEQYF; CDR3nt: TGTGCCACCAGTGAGCAAACTAGCGGGAGGGCCTCTGAGCAGTACTTC
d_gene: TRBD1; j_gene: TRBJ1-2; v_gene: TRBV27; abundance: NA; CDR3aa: CASSRQGGFSNYGYTF; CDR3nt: TGTGCCAGCAGCAGACAGGGGGGGTTCTCTAACTATGGCTACACCTTC
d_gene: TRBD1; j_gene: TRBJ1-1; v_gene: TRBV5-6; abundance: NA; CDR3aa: CARSGQGGRNTEAFF; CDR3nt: TGTGCCAGATCGGGACAGGGGGGACGGAACACTGAAGCTTTCTTT
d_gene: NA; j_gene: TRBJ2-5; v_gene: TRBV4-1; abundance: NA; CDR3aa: CASSQGAGGMETQYF; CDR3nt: TGCGCCAGCAGCCAAGGGGCTGGCGGGATGGAGACCCAGTACTTC
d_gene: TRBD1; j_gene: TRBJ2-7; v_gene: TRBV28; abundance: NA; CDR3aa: CASSHHGTGSYEQYF; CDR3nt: TGTGCCAGCAGCCATCACGGGACAGGGAGCTACGAGCAGTACTTC
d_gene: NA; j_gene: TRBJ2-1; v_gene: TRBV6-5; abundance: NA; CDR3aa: CASSSFYNEQFF; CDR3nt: TGTGCCAGCAGCTCCTTTTACAATGAGCAGTTCTTC
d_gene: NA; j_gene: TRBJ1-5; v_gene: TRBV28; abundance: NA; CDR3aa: CASSPAPPQHF; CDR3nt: TGTGCCAGCAGCCCTGCGCCGCCCCAGCATTTT
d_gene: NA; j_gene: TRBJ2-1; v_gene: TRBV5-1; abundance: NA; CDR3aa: CASSLSTTNEQFF; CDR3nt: TGCGCCAGCAGCTTGTCCACTACGAATGAGCAGTTCTTC
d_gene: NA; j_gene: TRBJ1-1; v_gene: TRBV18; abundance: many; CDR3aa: CASRRQERGSAFF; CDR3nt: TGTGCCAGCCGGAGACAGGAGAGGGGGTCAGCTTTCTTT
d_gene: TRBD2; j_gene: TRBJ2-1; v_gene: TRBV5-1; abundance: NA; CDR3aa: CASSLDGLAGGTGPDEQFF; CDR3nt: TGCGCCAGCAGCTTGGATGGACTAGCGGGAGGTACGGGTCCCGATGAGCAGTTCTTC
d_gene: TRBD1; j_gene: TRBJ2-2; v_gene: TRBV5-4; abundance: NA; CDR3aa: CASRPGQGTTGELFF; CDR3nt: TGTGCCAGCAGACCCGGACAGGGTACCACCGGGGAGCTGTTTTTT
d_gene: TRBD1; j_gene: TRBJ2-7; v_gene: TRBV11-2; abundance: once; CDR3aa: CASSPWTGSYEQYF; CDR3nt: TGTGCCAGCAGCCCCTGGACAGGATCTTACGAGCAGTACTTC
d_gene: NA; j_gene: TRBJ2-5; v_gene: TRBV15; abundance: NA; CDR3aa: CASQNDGGAETQYF; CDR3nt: TGTGCCAGCCAGAATGATGGGGGGGCGGAGACCCAGTACTTC
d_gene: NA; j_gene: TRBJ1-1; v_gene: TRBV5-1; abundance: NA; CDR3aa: CASSNPLSGSTEAFF; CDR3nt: TGCGCCAGCAGCAACCCCTTATCCGGGTCAACTGAAGCTTTCTTT
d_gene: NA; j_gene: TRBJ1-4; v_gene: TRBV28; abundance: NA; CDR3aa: CASRDQGATNEKLFF; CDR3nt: TGTGCCAGCAGGGACCAGGGTGCTACTAATGAAAAACTGTTTTTT
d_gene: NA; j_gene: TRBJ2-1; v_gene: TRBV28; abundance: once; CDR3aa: CASSATGGFLPTNNEQFF; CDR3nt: TGTGCCAGCAGTGCCACTGGGGGGTTCCTTCCTACCAACAATGAGCAGTTCTTC
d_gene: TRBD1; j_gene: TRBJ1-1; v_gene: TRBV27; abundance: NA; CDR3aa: CASRTGGAGNTEAFF; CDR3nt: TGTGCCAGCAGGACAGGGGGCGCAGGGAACACTGAAGCTTTCTTT
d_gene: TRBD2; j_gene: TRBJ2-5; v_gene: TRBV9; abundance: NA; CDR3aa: CASSPSGAQETQYF; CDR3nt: TGTGCCAGCAGCCCTAGCGGGGCGCAAGAGACCCAGTACTTC
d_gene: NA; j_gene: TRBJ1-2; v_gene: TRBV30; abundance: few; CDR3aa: CASFLGGGKYGYTF; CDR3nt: TGTGCCTCTTTTCTGGGCGGGGGCAAATATGGCTACACCTTC
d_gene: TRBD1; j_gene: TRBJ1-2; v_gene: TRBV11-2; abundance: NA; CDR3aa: CASSLESWTGVGYTF; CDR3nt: TGTGCCAGCAGCTTAGAATCCTGGACAGGGGTCGGCTACACCTTC
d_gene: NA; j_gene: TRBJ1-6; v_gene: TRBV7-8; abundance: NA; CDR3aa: CASSHSNSPLHF; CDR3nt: TGTGCCAGCAGCCACTCAAATTCACCCCTCCACTTT
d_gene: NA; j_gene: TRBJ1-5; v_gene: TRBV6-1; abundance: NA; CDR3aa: CASSEFWAASNQPQHF; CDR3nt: TGTGCCAGCAGTGAATTTTGGGCAGCTAGCAATCAGCCCCAGCATTTT
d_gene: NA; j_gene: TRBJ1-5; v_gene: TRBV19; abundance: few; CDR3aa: CASSIGRGASNQPQHF; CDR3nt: TGTGCCAGTAGTATAGGGCGCGGAGCGAGCAATCAGCCCCAGCATTTT
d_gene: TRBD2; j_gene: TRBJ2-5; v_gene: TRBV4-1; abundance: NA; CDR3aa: CASSHGTSGGAETQYF; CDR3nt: TGCGCCAGCAGCCACGGGACTAGCGGGGGGGCCGAGACCCAGTACTTC
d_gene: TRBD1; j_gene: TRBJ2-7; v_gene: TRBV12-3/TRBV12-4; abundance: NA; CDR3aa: CASSWDRDYEQYF; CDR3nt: TGTGCCAGCAGTTGGGACAGGGACTACGAGCAGTACTTC
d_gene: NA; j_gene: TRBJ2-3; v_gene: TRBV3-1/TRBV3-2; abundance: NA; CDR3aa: CASSPNTDTQYF; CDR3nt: TGTGCCAGCAGCCCTAACACAGATACGCAGTATTTT
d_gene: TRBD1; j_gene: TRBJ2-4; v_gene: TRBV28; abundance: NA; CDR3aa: CASSFGGQGIENIQYF; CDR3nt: TGTGCCAGCAGTTTCGGGGGACAGGGAATAGAAAACATTCAGTACTTC
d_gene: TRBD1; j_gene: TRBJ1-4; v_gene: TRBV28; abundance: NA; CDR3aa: CASSSQTQGAGEKLFF; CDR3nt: TGTGCCAGCAGTTCTCAAACACAGGGGGCGGGTGAAAAACTGTTTTTT
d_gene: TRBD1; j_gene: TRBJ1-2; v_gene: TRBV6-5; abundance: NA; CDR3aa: CASSRRTGDYGYTF; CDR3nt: TGTGCCAGCAGTCGGAGGACAGGAGACTATGGCTACACCTTC
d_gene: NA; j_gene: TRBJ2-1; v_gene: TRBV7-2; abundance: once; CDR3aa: CASSLGNRGLNNEQFF; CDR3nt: TGTGCCAGCAGCTTAGGCAACAGGGGACTCAACAATGAGCAGTTCTTC
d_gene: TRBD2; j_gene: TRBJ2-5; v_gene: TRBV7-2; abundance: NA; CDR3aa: CASSFGSGGAVETQYF; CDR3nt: TGTGCCAGCAGCTTCGGTAGCGGGGGGGCTGTGGAGACCCAGTACTTC
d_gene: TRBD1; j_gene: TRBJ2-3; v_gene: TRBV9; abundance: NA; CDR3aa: CASSVKGATDTQYF; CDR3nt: TGTGCCAGCAGCGTTAAGGGGGCGACAGATACGCAGTATTTT
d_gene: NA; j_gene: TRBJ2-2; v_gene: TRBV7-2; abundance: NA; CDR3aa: CASSLQATNTGELFF; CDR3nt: TGTGCCAGCAGCTTACAGGCAACTAACACCGGGGAGCTGTTTTTT
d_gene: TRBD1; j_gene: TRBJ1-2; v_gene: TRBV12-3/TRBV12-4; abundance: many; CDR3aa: CASSRQGFYGYTF; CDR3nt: TGTGCCAGCAGCCGACAGGGATTCTATGGCTACACCTTC
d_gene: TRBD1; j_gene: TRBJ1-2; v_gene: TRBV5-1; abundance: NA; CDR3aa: CASSSTGVGAGYTF; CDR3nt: TGCGCCAGCAGCTCCACAGGGGTTGGAGCTGGCTACACCTTC
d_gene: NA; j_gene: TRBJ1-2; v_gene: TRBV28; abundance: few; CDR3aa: CASRSDGGGYTF; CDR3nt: TGTGCCAGCAGGTCTGACGGGGGTGGCTACACCTTC
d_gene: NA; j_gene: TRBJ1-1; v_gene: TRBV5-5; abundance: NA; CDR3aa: CASSSASSAEAFF; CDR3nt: TGTGCCAGCAGCTCCGCTTCTTCGGCTGAAGCTTTCTTT
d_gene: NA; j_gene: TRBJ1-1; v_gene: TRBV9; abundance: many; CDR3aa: CASSKQQGRDAEAFF; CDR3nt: TGTGCCAGCAGCAAACAACAGGGCCGCGACGCTGAAGCTTTCTTT
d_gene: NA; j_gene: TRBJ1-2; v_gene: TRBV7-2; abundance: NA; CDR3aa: CASRWGGNYGYTF; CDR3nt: TGTGCCAGCAGATGGGGCGGTAACTATGGCTACACCTTC
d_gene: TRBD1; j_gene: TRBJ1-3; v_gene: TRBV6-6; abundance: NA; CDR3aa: CASSYGTGNTIYF; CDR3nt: TGTGCCAGCAGTTACGGGACAGGGAACACCATATATTTT
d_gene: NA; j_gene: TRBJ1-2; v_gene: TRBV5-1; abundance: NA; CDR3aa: CASSWSDSSSGYTF; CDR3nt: TGCGCCAGCAGCTGGAGTGACAGTTCTTCTGGCTACACCTTC
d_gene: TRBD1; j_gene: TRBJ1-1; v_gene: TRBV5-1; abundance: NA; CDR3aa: CASSLLGTDEAFF; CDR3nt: TGCGCCAGCAGCTTGCTCGGGACAGATGAAGCTTTCTTT
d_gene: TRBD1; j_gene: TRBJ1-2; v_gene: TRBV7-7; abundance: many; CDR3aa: CASSLGPGQGGYGYTF; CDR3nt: TGTGCCAGCAGCTTAGGACCGGGACAGGGCGGCTATGGCTACACCTTC
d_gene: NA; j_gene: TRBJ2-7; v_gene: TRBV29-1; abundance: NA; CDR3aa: CSVERAGGEQYF; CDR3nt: TGCAGCGTTGAAAGGGCGGGCGGCGAGCAGTACTTC
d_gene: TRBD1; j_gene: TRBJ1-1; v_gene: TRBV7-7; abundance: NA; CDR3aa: CASSLRQGTEAFF; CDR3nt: TGTGCCAGCAGCCTCCGACAGGGCACTGAAGCTTTCTTT
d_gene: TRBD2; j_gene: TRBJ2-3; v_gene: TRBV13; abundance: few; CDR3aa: CASSFTSGGASSTDTQYF; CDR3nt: TGTGCCAGCAGCTTTACTAGCGGGGGGGCTTCGAGCACAGATACGCAGTATTTT
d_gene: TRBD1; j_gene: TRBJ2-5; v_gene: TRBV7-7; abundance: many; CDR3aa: CASSLQLGGRVTQYF; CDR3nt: TGTGCCAGCAGCTTACAGTTAGGGGGCCGGGTGACCCAGTACTTC
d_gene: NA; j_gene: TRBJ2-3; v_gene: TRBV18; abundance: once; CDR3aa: CASSSDRTDTQYF; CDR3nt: TGTGCCAGCTCTAGCGACCGCACAGATACGCAGTATTTT
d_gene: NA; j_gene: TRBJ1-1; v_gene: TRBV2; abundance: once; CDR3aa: CASSVSTGRGVTEAFF; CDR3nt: TGTGCCAGCAGTGTTTCGACAGGACGGGGGGTCACTGAAGCTTTCTTT